These T cell receptor beta chains were read from a single sample in a study of CD8 T cells in ankylosing spondylitis. Via MiXCR, TCRdb re-called the 5' RACE reads, giving one row per CDR3 protein. The sample shows some 840,000 distinct CDR3 sequences, 10% to 15% of them seen only once. Sequencing was performed on blood, either unsorted or a sorted T cell fraction (not recorded which). These receptors all stem from a male donor with ankylosing spondylitis. Both conserved end residues are part of each CDR3. The D gene is left open where the match is weak. A clone size is listed for some rows: how often the clone was seen (once, few, many), or a class if it is expanded.

D gene,V gene,J gene,clone size,CDR3 DNA,CDR3 protein
-,TRBV28,TRBJ1-1,few,TGTGCCAGCCTAACCCCACGGGGTCCCATGGCTTTCTTT,CASLTPRGPMAFF
-,TRBV5-6,TRBJ1-4,-,TGTGCCAGCAGCTTGGGGCCAGCCAGGGGTGAAAAACTGTTTTTT,CASSLGPARGEKLFF
-,TRBV20-1,TRBJ1-5,-,TGCAGTGCTAGACCTCCGACCGGTATACCCAATCAGCCCCAGCATTTT,CSARPPTGIPNQPQHF
-,TRBV20-1,TRBJ1-2,few,TGCAGTGCTAGAGCCGTCCGGGTAGTTGGCTACACCTTC,CSARAVRVVGYTF
TRBD1,TRBV6-5,TRBJ1-6,-,TGTGCCAGCAGTTCGCGAATTACAGGGGGGTATAATTCACCCCTCCACTTT,CASSSRITGGYNSPLHF
-,TRBV2,TRBJ1-4,-,TGTGCCAGCAGTGATGGGGGGTTCGATGAAAAACTGTTTTTT,CASSDGGFDEKLFF
TRBD2,TRBV5-5,TRBJ2-1,-,TGTGCCAGCAGCCCGGGACTAACCGAACGTCAGGAGTTCTTC,CASSPGLTERQEFF
TRBD2,TRBV20-1,TRBJ2-7,-,TGCAGTGCTTTGGGAGGGCCCCTGGGGGAGCAGTACTTC,CSALGGPLGEQYF
-,TRBV12-3/TRBV12-4,TRBJ1-1,-,TGTGCCAGCAGTTTCAGCGTGGGAAACACTGAAGCTTTCTTT,CASSFSVGNTEAFF
TRBD1,TRBV27,TRBJ1-2,few,TGTGCCAGCAGGGACAGGGGGCTGGGCTATGGCTACACCTTC,CASRDRGLGYGYTF
-,TRBV6-1,TRBJ1-2,few,TGTGCCAGCAGCGGGTCGGGGCTGGTGGGCTACACCTTC,CASSGSGLVGYTF
-,TRBV5-1,TRBJ2-7,few,TGCGCCAGCAGCTTGGAGCCCAGGGCCAACGAGCAGTACTTC,CASSLEPRANEQYF
-,TRBV14,TRBJ2-1,-,TGTGCCAGCAGCCAAGGGCAGCTCTTCTCCTACAATGAGCAGTTCTTC,CASSQGQLFSYNEQFF
TRBD2,TRBV11-2,TRBJ2-1,once,TGTGCCAGCACCTCCTGGGGAGGGAAGAGCTCCTACAATGAGCAGTTCTTC,CASTSWGGKSSYNEQFF
TRBD2,TRBV20-1,TRBJ2-1,few,TGCAGTGGAGGCGGGAGGGCCCTCCATGAGCAGTTCTTC,CSGGGRALHEQFF
-,TRBV10-3,TRBJ1-1,-,TGTGCCATCAAGCAAGGGGATTCGAACACTGAAGCTTTCTTT,CAIKQGDSNTEAFF
-,TRBV7-9,TRBJ2-7,few,TGTGCCAGCAGCAGTCAGGGTTGGGAGCAGTACTTC,CASSSQGWEQYF
-,TRBV20-1,TRBJ2-7,-,TGCAGTGCCAGGGTCCTGAGGGACGAGCAGTACTTC,CSARVLRDEQYF
TRBD2,TRBV29-1,TRBJ2-5,few,TGCAGCGCCACACCGGGACTAGGAGAGACCCAGTACTTC,CSATPGLGETQYF
-,TRBV6-2/TRBV6-3,TRBJ2-5,-,TGTGCCAGTGGAGTAAGGGGCCGCCAAGAGACCCAGTACTTC,CASGVRGRQETQYF
-,TRBV6-1,TRBJ2-7,many,TGTGCCAGCGGTAAAGGGGACTCGACGGGGGAGCAGTACTTC,CASGKGDSTGEQYF
-,TRBV20-1,TRBJ2-7,-,TGCAGTGCTAGTCCTGGGGCGCGAGGCTACGAGCAGTACTTC,CSASPGARGYEQYF
-,TRBV29-1,TRBJ2-2,many,TGCAGCGTCCAGACTACCGGGGAGCTGTTTTTT,CSVQTTGELFF
TRBD1,TRBV10-3,TRBJ1-1,few,TGTGCCACCAAAGAGAGGGGACAGGGGGACACTGAAGCTTTCTTT,CATKERGQGDTEAFF
TRBD1,TRBV5-1,TRBJ1-5,few,TGCGCCAGCAGCTGGGGGACAGGAGATCAGCCCCAGCATTTT,CASSWGTGDQPQHF
-,TRBV5-5,TRBJ2-7,-,TGTGCCAGCAGTACCGGGCCCGTGTCCTACGAGCAGTACTTC,CASSTGPVSYEQYF
-,TRBV29-1,TRBJ1-4,-,TGCAGCGTTGGACAGCCTGCGAGCAGTGGTGAAAAACTGTTTTTT,CSVGQPASSGEKLFF
-,TRBV20-1,TRBJ2-3,many,TGCAGTGCTAGAGTCGGCAGGGGAACAGATACGCAGTATTTT,CSARVGRGTDTQYF
-,TRBV19,TRBJ1-5,few,TGTGCCAGTACCCCCTCGCAGGGTCTTAATCAGCCCCAGCATTTT,CASTPSQGLNQPQHF
-,TRBV20-1,TRBJ2-5,-,TGCAGTGCTAGAGCCTGGGGACCACAAGAGACCCAGTACTTC,CSARAWGPQETQYF
-,TRBV29-1,TRBJ1-4,-,TGCAGCGCAAGATGGGGAGGGGGTCCCAAACTGTTTTTT,CSARWGGGPKLFF
-,TRBV20-1,TRBJ2-5,many,TGCAGTGCTAGGTCCAGGGGAGAGACCCAGTACTTC,CSARSRGETQYF
-,TRBV12-3/TRBV12-4,TRBJ2-2,-,TGTGTTAGTGGTTTACGGGGTGTTTGGATCTACGTAACCGGGGAGCTGTTTTTT,CVSGLRGVWIYVTGELFF
TRBD1,TRBV5-1,TRBJ1-1,many,TGCGCCAGCAGCCAGCAGGGGGCCTTCACTGAAGCTTTCTTT,CASSQQGAFTEAFF
TRBD1,TRBV20-1,TRBJ1-6,-,TGCAGTGCGAGGGTCGGGACAGGGGGTAGGAATTCACCCCTCCACTTT,CSARVGTGGRNSPLHF
TRBD2,TRBV11-2,TRBJ2-1,-,TGTGCCAGCAGCTTAGCTAGCGGGGGGGCCTACAATGAGCAGTTCTTC,CASSLASGGAYNEQFF
-,TRBV12-3/TRBV12-4,TRBJ2-5,many,TGTGCCAGCAGTTTTTTGGGCCAAGAGACCCAGTACTTC,CASSFLGQETQYF
-,TRBV7-2,TRBJ1-1,many,TGTGCCAGCAGCTTATATCTCACTGAAGCTTTCTTT,CASSLYLTEAFF
-,TRBV7-2,TRBJ1-3,many,TGCGCCAGCAGCTTGGGAACGGGAAACACCATATATTTT,CASSLGTGNTIYF
TRBD2,TRBV28,TRBJ2-7,few,TGTGCCAGCAGTCAAAATCGATGGGGGGGGAGCTCCTACGAGCAGTACTTC,CASSQNRWGGSSYEQYF
TRBD1,TRBV12-3/TRBV12-4,TRBJ1-1,-,TGTGCCAGCAGTTTAGCTCCGGGGGGCAGGGGGTACACTGAAGCTTTCTTT,CASSLAPGGRGYTEAFF
TRBD1,TRBV5-8,TRBJ2-1,-,TGTGCCAGCAGCTTCCAGGTCACAGGGGGCTACAATGAGCAGTTCTTC,CASSFQVTGGYNEQFF
TRBD1,TRBV5-1,TRBJ2-2,few,TGCGCCAGCAGCCCACACTCAAGACAGGGGCGAACCGGGGAGCTGTTTTTT,CASSPHSRQGRTGELFF
TRBD1,TRBV12-3/TRBV12-4,TRBJ1-1,many,TGTGCCAGCAGTCCGACAGGGATGAACACTGAAGCTTTCTTT,CASSPTGMNTEAFF
-,TRBV6-1,TRBJ2-3,-,TGTGCCAGCAGTGAACGTGGAGCAGATACGCAGTATTTT,CASSERGADTQYF
-,TRBV4-3,TRBJ2-3,few,TGCGCCAGCAGCCAACTTTGGCAACCCACAGATACGCAGTATTTT,CASSQLWQPTDTQYF
TRBD1,TRBV25-1,TRBJ1-2,-,TGTGCCAGCAGTGATACCGGGACAGGGTCCTATGGCTACACCTTC,CASSDTGTGSYGYTF
-,TRBV20-1,TRBJ1-2,many,TGCAGTGCTAGTCCGTTGATCTATGGCTACACCTTC,CSASPLIYGYTF
TRBD2,TRBV27,TRBJ2-4,few,TGTGCCAGCAGTTTAACCGGGGCCCGGGAGGTAGAGGCCAAAAACATTCAGTACTTC,CASSLTGAREVEAKNIQYF
-,TRBV20-1,TRBJ2-7,-,TGCAGTGCTACCCGGCACGAAGGCTCCTACGAGCAGTACTTC,CSATRHEGSYEQYF
-,TRBV20-1,TRBJ2-2,few,TGCAGTGCGCCTTCCACGGGGCCGGAAAGGACCGGGGAGCTGTTTTTT,CSAPSTGPERTGELFF
-,TRBV5-1,TRBJ1-2,many,TGCGCCAGCAGCCCCGGACTCGGGGGCTACACCTTC,CASSPGLGGYTF
TRBD2,TRBV9,TRBJ2-3,few,TGTGCCAGCAGCGTCACTAGCGTCGGTACAGATACGCAGTATTTT,CASSVTSVGTDTQYF
TRBD1,TRBV5-1,TRBJ2-5,-,TGCGCCAGCCAACCGGGACAGGGGGAAGAGACCCAGTACTTC,CASQPGQGEETQYF
-,TRBV5-1,TRBJ2-7,-,TGCGCCAGCAGCTCTACACCCACAGCCGAGCAGTACTTC,CASSSTPTAEQYF
-,TRBV6-1,TRBJ1-6,-,TGTGCCAGCGGATCCGGGCCCTCCGCAAATTCACCCCTCCACTTT,CASGSGPSANSPLHF
-,TRBV12-3/TRBV12-4,TRBJ2-5,-,TGTGCCAGCAGCCACCGAGAGACCCGGTACTTC,CASSHRETRYF